The clone carrying this T cell receptor (beta chain) has ten or more counts. The antigen remains unidentified. This CDR3 region has 14 residues. Germline CDR1 and CDR2: SGHTA and FQGNSA. Trimming removed 3 bases at V and 2 bases at J, with 9 bases between. The entry originates in a study of T cell repertoires in cytomegalovirus infection. Study-wide points: HLA-C-restricted CMV clonotypes gave the most frequent clonotype in two of eight donors.

TCRdb processed the reads anew with MiXCR; each CDR3 protein has one entry. The sample yields fewer than 950,000 distinct CDR3 sequences, approximately 29% seen once. The sequence was collected from a human donor in good health (CMV status not recorded). Some clones in this sample may be carry-over from other donors' samples. The genes are TRBV7-2 and TRBJ2-3; tentatively, D is TRBD1 (5 bases). The specimen comprised cultured CD8+ T cells from PBMCs, sampled from culture after CMV antigen stimulation. The chain's CDR3 is CASSLRQFTDTQYF. For the CDR3, the DNA is TGTGCCAGCAGCTTGCGACAGTTCACAGATACGCAGTATTTT.